These 25 T cell receptor beta chains originate from one sample sequenced in a study of blood T cells in healthy people across ages. A second about 6 to 12 cycle PCR used barcoded and J-beta primers. TCRdb recomputed calls from the 5' RACE reads with MiXCR, one row per CDR3 protein. In the table there are over 600,000 distinct CDR3 sequences, approximately 40% of which are singletons. The sample was blood. The receptors here all came from a man at least 80 years old in good health.

The chain couples TRBV5-1 to TRBJ2-7; D is unresolved. This CDR3 is 14 amino acids long. Trimming removed 1 base at V and 0 bases at J, with 8 bases between. Germline lookup yields CDR1 SGHRS and CDR2 YFSETQ. As DNA, the CDR3 is TGCGCCAGCAGCTTGCGGTCTAGCTCCTACGAGCAGTACTTC. Translated, it gives CASSLRSSSYEQYF.

As regards this clonotype: Relative to the germline gene, one junction end is altered; a read error may explain this. The rearrangement uses TRBV7-8 and TRBJ1-6; D is possibly TRBD1 (6 bases). Germline loops: CDR1 SGHVS, CDR2 FQNEAQ. The CDR3 sequence is 14 residues long. The CDR3 here is CASSPRRGNSPLHF. In DNA form, the CDR3 reads TGTGCCAGCAGCCCCCGCAGGGGAAATTCGCCCCTCCACTTT. The full variable domain, rest sourced from reference TRBV7-8 and TRBJ1-6, is GAGVSQSPRYKVAKRGQDVALRCDPISGHVSLFWYQQALGQGPEFLTYFQNEAQLDKSGLPSDRFFAERPEGSVSTLKIQRTQQEDSAVYLCASSPRRGNSPLHFGNGTRLTVT.

This clonotype was detected ten times or more. The chain has TRBV20-1 and TRBJ2-1; D is undetermined. Trimming removed 3 bases at V and 5 bases at J, with 11 bases between. The CDR3 loop spans 13 amino acids. CDR1 is DFQATT and CDR2 is SNEGSKA in the germline V gene (reference sequence). The chain's CDR3 is CSASRTGDNEQFF. The DNA of the CDR3 is TGCAGTGCTAGTCGAACGGGCGACAATGAGCAGTTCTTC.

The rearrangement uses TRBV2 and TRBJ2-4; 8 bases align to TRBD1. The DNA end is a closer match to TRBJ2-7, so the J assignment may be wrong. Germline CDR1 and CDR2: SNHLY and FYNNEI. This CDR3 region has 16 residues. For the CDR3, the DNA is TGTGCCAGCAGTGACCCCGTGAGACAGGGGTTGTACGAGCAGTACTTC. Its protein is CASSDPVRQGLYEQYF.

A word on this clonotype: This clone may be a read error of a much larger clone one base away. The chain uses TRBV6-2 or TRBV6-3 and TRBJ2-1; D might be TRBD1 (6 bases). The germline CDR1 and CDR2 sequences are MNHEY and SVGEGT. There are 16 residues in the CDR3. V lost 5 bases, J lost 7 bases, and 21 bases lay in between. CDR3 protein: CASSISWQGPGNEQFF. The CDR3 DNA reads as TGTGCCAGCAGTATAAGCTGGCAGGGGCCAGGGAATGAGCAGTTCTTC.

V is TRBV7-3 and J is TRBJ2-7; no firm D call. The CDR3 has 13 amino acids. V was shortened by 3 bases and J by 4 bases, with 10 bases between the two germline ends. Looked up from germline, CDR1 is SGHTA and CDR2 is FQGTGA. The CDR3 DNA reads as TGTGCCAGCAGCTTGGGCAAGGGTTACGAGCAGTACTTC. This gives the protein CASSLGKGYEQYF.

Judged by abundance, this clonotype is medium-sized (0.01 to 0.1%). The chain joins TRBV7-9 to TRBJ1-1, with D possibly being TRBD1 (6 bases). The V end was cut by 7 bases, the J end by 3 bases, with 15 bases between. Germline V gene data show CDR1 as SEHNR and CDR2 as FQNEAQ (reference sequence). CDR3 length: 14 amino acids. CDR3 bases: TGTGCCAGCAACCCGGGGGGCTTCGACACTGAAGCTTTCTTT. Protein sequence: CASNPGGFDTEAFF.

The chain joins TRBV6-2 or TRBV6-3 to TRBJ2-1; possibly TRBD2 for D (6 bases). The CDR3 loop spans 15 amino acids. V shed 7 bases and J shed 7 bases, with 20 bases lying between them. Germline CDR1 is MNHEY and CDR2 is SVGEGT. The CDR3 DNA reads as TGTGCCAGCACCACTAATAGCGTGCGGGGAAATGAGCAGTTCTTC. Translated, it gives CASTTNSVRGNEQFF.

This clonotype turned up a few times. One base away lies a much larger clone, so this may be a sequencing read error. The V call is TRBV2, the J call TRBJ1-2, with D tentatively TRBD1 (6 bases). The CDR3 has 17 residues. Per the germline V gene, CDR1 is SNHLY and CDR2 is FYNNEI. Trimming cost V 2 bases and J 3 bases, with 19 bases left between them. CDR3 bases: TGTGCCAGCAGTGAAAGGCAGGGGAGTTTAAGGGACTATGGCTACACCTTC. Translating it yields CASSERQGSLRDYGYTF.

This clonotype is a singleton in its sample. The V gene is TRBV7-2, the J gene TRBJ2-1; D gene ambiguous. Germline lookup yields CDR1 SGHTA and CDR2 FQGNSA. This CDR3 comprises 12 residues. Trimming pared 3 bases from V and 10 bases from J, leaving 10 bases between. The CDR3: CTSSFQLPEQFF. The CDR3 DNA reads TGTACCAGCAGCTTTCAGCTACCCGAGCAGTTCTTC.

This clonotype occurred a few times. The chain recombines TRBV7-6 with TRBJ1-1; D is perhaps TRBD1 (5 bases). The CDR3 is 14 amino acids. The germline V gene has CDR1 SGHVS and CDR2 FNYEAQ. V lost 1 base and J lost 5, with 11 bases in between. The CDR3 spells CASSLVGAQTEAFF. The CDR3 DNA follows: TGTGCCAGCAGCTTAGTAGGGGCGCAAACTGAAGCTTTCTTT.

V usage is TRBV20-1 and J usage is TRBJ2-5; 11 bases are shared with TRBD1. Germline V lookup: CDR1 DFQATT, CDR2 SNEGSKA (reference sequence). The junction had 4 bases not matched to a gene; V was cut back by 5 bases and J by 2 bases. This CDR3 is 14 amino acids long. CDR3 bases: TGCAGTGCTGAGGGACAGGGGGGACAAGAGACCCAGTACTTC. Its protein product is CSAEGQGGQETQYF.

The chain couples TRBV20-1 to TRBJ2-3; 9 nucleotides match TRBD2. The germline V gene encodes CDR1 DFQATT and CDR2 SNEGSKA (reference sequence). CDR3 length: 16 residues. The V segment lost 6 bases and the J segment 4 bases; nucleotides outside the gene matches: 14. The CDR3 coding sequence is TGCAGTGCCCGAGACGATAGCGGGAGAAAGGCAGATACGCAGTATTTT. Translating gives CSARDDSGRKADTQYF.

This clonotype appeared once. The chain is built from TRBV7-4 and TRBJ1-1; a possible D gene is TRBD1 (6 bases). Trimming cost V 9 bases and J 1 base, with 15 bases left between them. This CDR3 spans 14 amino acids. Germline-derived CDR1 and CDR2 are SGHVT and SQSDAQ. For the CDR3, the DNA is TGTGCCAGACAGAACAGGGCCAGGAACACTGAAGCTTTCTTT. Translating gives CARQNRARNTEAFF.

The CDR3, as DNA: TGCAGTGCTAAGACTAGCGGGAGGGCCGGAAGTCGGAATGAGCAGTTCTTC. Protein sequence: CSAKTSGRAGSRNEQFF. V is TRBV20-1 and J is TRBJ2-1, with 14 bases fitting TRBD2. The germline V gene has CDR1 DFQATT and CDR2 SNEGSKA (reference sequence). V gave up 4 bases and J gave up 7 bases; unmatched junction bases: 12. CDR3 size: 17 residues.

The table lists this clonotype with a few counts. The rearrangement uses TRBV12-3 or TRBV12-4 and TRBJ1-6, with TRBD1 matching over 9 bases. V was clipped by 6 bases and J by 7 bases; unmatched bases: 10. This CDR3 comprises 16 residues. The CDR3 loop reads CASSLGQGSLNSPLHF. Written as DNA, the CDR3 is TGTGCCAGCAGCCTGGGACAGGGTTCTTTGAATTCACCCCTCCACTTT.

CDR3 coding DNA: TGCAGTGCTATGAGGCCTAGCGGGGAAATACAAGAGACCCAGTACTTC. As protein: CSAMRPSGEIQETQYF. The chain combines TRBV20-1 with TRBJ2-5, with TRBD2 matching 9 bases. V lost 4 bases to trimming and J lost 2 bases; unmatched junction nucleotides: 11. The CDR3 spans 16 residues. From germline, CDR1 is DFQATT and CDR2 SNEGSKA (reference sequence).

The chain links TRBV20-1 to TRBJ2-7, with 8 nucleotides matching TRBD1. Germline V lookup: CDR1 DFQATT, CDR2 SNEGSKA (reference sequence). J gave up 1 base and V 6 bases, and 11 bases lay outside the gene matches. The CDR3 is made up of 15 amino acids. CDR3: CSAKSGTGLSYEQYF. The CDR3 region has the DNA TGCAGTGCAAAATCCGGGACAGGATTATCCTACGAGCAGTACTTC.

Comment on this clonotype: As the CDR3 is not closed by the conserved phenylalanine or tryptophan, this likely results from a read error. The J gene is TRBJ2-3, the V gene TRBV6-1; D may be TRBD2 (5 bases). This CDR3 has 14 residues. The V end lost 6 bases, the J end lost 3 bases, and 13 bases lay between the germline ends. Germline V gene lookup returns CDR1 MNHNS and CDR2 SASEGT. The CDR3 here is CASSQVSGTDTQYS. The CDR3 DNA reads as TGTGCCAGCAGCCAAGTCTCGGGGACAGATACGCAGTATTCT.

About this clonotype: Given a much more abundant clone one base away, this may be a read error. The chain is built from TRBV7-2 and TRBJ2-5; perhaps TRBD2 as D (5 bases). The CDR3 is 13 amino acids. Trimming stripped 5 bases from V and 1 base from J, with 8 bases between. Per the germline V gene, CDR1 is SGHTA and CDR2 is FQGNSA. The CDR3 DNA sequence: TGTGCCAGCAGCGTTAGCGCCCAAGAGACCCAGTACTTC. Protein product: CASSVSAQETQYF.

This clonotype has at least ten counts. The chain is built from TRBV20-1 and TRBJ2-3; TRBD2 matches at 7 bases. Trimming took 6 bases from V and 0 from J; bases not matched to a gene: 6. This CDR3 is 14 amino acids long. Germline V CDR1 and CDR2: DFQATT, SNEGSKA (reference sequence). CDR3 nucleotides: TGCAGTGCAGAGGGTAGCGGGAGCACAGATACGCAGTATTTT. It specifies CSAEGSGSTDTQYF.

The CDR3 DNA follows: TGCAGTGCGCTGGACAGGGGAAAAGAGACCCAGTACTTC. Encoded protein: CSALDRGKETQYF. The genes are TRBV20-1 and TRBJ2-5, with TRBD1 identical over 9 bases. This CDR3 is built from 13 residues. The ends lost 6 bases at V and 3 bases at J; junction bases unmatched: 5. The germline CDR1 and CDR2 sequences are DFQATT and SNEGSKA (reference sequence).

DNA for the CDR3: TGTGCCAGCACGAGGGGACAGGCCTACGAGCAGTACTTC. Translated: CASTRGQAYEQYF. This sequence joins TRBV27 and TRBJ2-7, with TRBD1 identical over 8 bases. The germline V gene encodes CDR1 MNHEY and CDR2 SMNVEV (reference sequence). This CDR3 is built from 13 residues. J gave up 2 bases and V 7 bases, and 4 bases lay outside the gene matches.

This chain links TRBV20-1 with TRBJ2-5, with 10 bases identical to TRBD1. Germline V gene sequence: CDR1 DFQATT, CDR2 SNEGSKA (reference sequence). The CDR3 sequence is 16 residues long. Unmatched junction bases numbered 11, after V lost 2 bases and J lost 5 bases. The CDR3 loop is CSARRPGQGVLETQYF. CDR3 nucleotide sequence: TGCAGTGCTAGACGACCTGGACAGGGGGTATTGGAGACCCAGTACTTC.

This clonotype has a handful of counts. The chain couples TRBV6-6 to TRBJ2-3; TRBD2 might be the D (6 bases). Germline CDR1 MNHNY, CDR2 SVGAGI (reference sequence). V dropped 5 bases and J dropped 1 base, with 16 bases sitting between them. The CDR3 spans 16 residues. CDR3: CASSEGRGSGTDTQYF. CDR3 in DNA: TGTGCCAGCAGTGAGGGCCGGGGGTCCGGCACAGATACGCAGTATTTT.